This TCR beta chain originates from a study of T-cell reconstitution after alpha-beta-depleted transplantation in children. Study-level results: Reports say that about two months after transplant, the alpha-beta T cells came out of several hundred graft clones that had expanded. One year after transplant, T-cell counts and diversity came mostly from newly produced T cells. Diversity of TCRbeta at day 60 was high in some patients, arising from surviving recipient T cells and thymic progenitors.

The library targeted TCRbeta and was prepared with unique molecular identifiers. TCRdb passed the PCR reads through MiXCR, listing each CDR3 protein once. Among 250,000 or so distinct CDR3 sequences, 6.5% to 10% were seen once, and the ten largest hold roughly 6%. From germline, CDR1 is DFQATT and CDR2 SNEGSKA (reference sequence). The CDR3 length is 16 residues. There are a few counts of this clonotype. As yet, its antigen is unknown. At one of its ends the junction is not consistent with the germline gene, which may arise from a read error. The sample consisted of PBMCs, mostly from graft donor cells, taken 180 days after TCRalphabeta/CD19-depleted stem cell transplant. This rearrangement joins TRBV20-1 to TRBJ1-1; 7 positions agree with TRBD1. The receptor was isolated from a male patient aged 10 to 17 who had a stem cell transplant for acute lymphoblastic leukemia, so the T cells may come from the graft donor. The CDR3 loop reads CSARGWDSPIFTEAFF. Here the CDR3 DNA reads TGCAGTGCCAGAGGTTGGGACAGCCCTATTTTCACTGAAGCTTTCTTT.